The rows below give T cell receptor beta chains drawn from one sample of a study of blood T cell repertoires in COVID-19. The repertoire was sequenced with immunoSEQ multiplex PCR; TCRdb's copy has only in-frame clones and lacks some. Of nearly 110,000 clones listed, over 60% are singletons. The sequenced sample was peripheral blood. These receptors all come from a man between 70 and 80 years old with acute or convalescent COVID-19. The CDR3 runs from the conserved cysteine through the conserved F or W. D genes are given only for firm matches. Not all rows give a size; the values are once, few, many and, for expanded clones, a class.

j_call v_call clone_size d_call cdr3_nt cdr3_aa
TRBJ2-1 TRBV19 . TRBD2 TGTGCCAGTCAAAGGAGCGGGGGGGCGAGGAATGAGCAGTTCTTC CASQRSGGARNEQFF
TRBJ2-7 TRBV6-6 once TRBD1 TGTGCCAGCAGATCGGGACAGGGTAACGAGCAGTACTTC CASRSGQGNEQYF
TRBJ1-2 TRBV7-8 . TRBD1 TGTGCCAGCAGCACTTTGCCTTCGACCGGGACAGGGTTGGGCGGCTACACCTTC CASSTLPSTGTGLGGYTF
TRBJ1-1 TRBV12-3/TRBV12-4 . . TGTGCCAGCGGGACTCTGAGCACTGAAGCTTTCTTT CASGTLSTEAFF
TRBJ1-1 TRBV5-6 . . TGTGCCAGCAACTTACAGGGTGGGACTGAAGCTTTCTTT CASNLQGGTEAFF
TRBJ2-3 TRBV7-6 . . TGTGCCAGCAGCTTAGGGGGGCCCCAAGGGATCATCTCAGATACGCAGTATTTT CASSLGGPQGIISDTQYF
TRBJ1-1 TRBV18 few . TGTGCCAGCTCACCATTACCCGCGGCGAACACTGAAGCTTTCTTT CASSPLPAANTEAFF
TRBJ2-6 TRBV6-5 . . TGTGCCAGCCGGGCGGGAACCTCTGGGGCCAACGTCCTGACTTTC CASRAGTSGANVLTF
TRBJ1-5 TRBV2 . TRBD1 TGTGCCAGCAGTGAACAGGGGGCGGGTCAGCCCCAGCATTTT CASSEQGAGQPQHF
TRBJ2-7 TRBV5-1 . . TGCGCCAGCAGCTTGGATGCACTTCGCTACGAGCAGTACTTC CASSLDALRYEQYF
TRBJ1-2 TRBV2 few . TGTGCCAGCAGTGAAAGGGAAGGGGACTATGGCTACACCTTC CASSEREGDYGYTF
TRBJ2-2 TRBV10-3 . . TGTGCCATCAGAAAACCAGGGGAGGGGGACACCGGGGAGCTGTTTTTT CAIRKPGEGDTGELFF
TRBJ2-5 TRBV5-1 . . TGCGCCAGCAGCCCGACGGGGGACCAAGAGACCCAGTACTTC CASSPTGDQETQYF
TRBJ2-2 TRBV11-3 . TRBD2 TGTGCCAGCAGCTTAGATCCTGGACTAGGACCGAACACCGGGGAGCTGTTTTTT CASSLDPGLGPNTGELFF
TRBJ1-2 TRBV4-2 . TRBD1 TGTGCCAGCAGCCAGGCGACAGGGGGCGGGTATGGCTACACCTTC CASSQATGGGYGYTF
TRBJ1-1 TRBV5-1 few . TGCGCCAGCAGCCAGGACATCAACACTGAAGCTTTCTTT CASSQDINTEAFF
TRBJ1-1 TRBV9 . . TGTGCCAGCAGCGTAGGGGGCAGGCCCACTGAAGCTTTCTTT CASSVGGRPTEAFF
TRBJ1-2 TRBV10-3 . . TGTGCCATCAGTGAGCCGAGGACAGTTTACGGCTACACCTTC CAISEPRTVYGYTF
TRBJ1-6 TRBV7-2 . . TGTGCCAGCAGCTTAGCTGGCAATTCACCCCTCCACTTT CASSLAGNSPLHF
TRBJ1-2 TRBV2 . . TGTGCCAGCAATTACCTACGGGGTGGCTACACCTTC CASNYLRGGYTF
TRBJ1-5 TRBV18 . . TGTGCCAGCTCATCAGAGGTATATAGCAATCAGCCCCAGCATTTT CASSSEVYSNQPQHF
TRBJ2-1 TRBV27 . . TGTGCCAGCAGGCGGGACTCCCGATCCGAGCAGTTCTTC CASRRDSRSEQFF
TRBJ1-1 TRBV6-5 . TRBD1 TGTGCCAGCAGTCGGGACAGACAGAACACTGAAGCTTTCTTT CASSRDRQNTEAFF
TRBJ1-1 TRBV15 . . TGTGCCATCAGTCCACAGGTGAACACTGAAGCTTTCTTT CAISPQVNTEAFF
TRBJ1-1 TRBV27 . TRBD1 TGTGCCAGCAGGGCAGATACAGGGGGATATACTGAAGCTTTCTTT CASRADTGGYTEAFF
TRBJ2-3 TRBV7-9 . . TGTGCCAGCAGCCCCCTGACTAGTTCCCACGGTGCGCAGTATTTT CASSPLTSSHGAQYF
TRBJ2-7 TRBV7-6 . . TGTGCCAGCAGCTTAACAGAGGCGGGCACCTACGAGCAGTACTTC CASSLTEAGTYEQYF